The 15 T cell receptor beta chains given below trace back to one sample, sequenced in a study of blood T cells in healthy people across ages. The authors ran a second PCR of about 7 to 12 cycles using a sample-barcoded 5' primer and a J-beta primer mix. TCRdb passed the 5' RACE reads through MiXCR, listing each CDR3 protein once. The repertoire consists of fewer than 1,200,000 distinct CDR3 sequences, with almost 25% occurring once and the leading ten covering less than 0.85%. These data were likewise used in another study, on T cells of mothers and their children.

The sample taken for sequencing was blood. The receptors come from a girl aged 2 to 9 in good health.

This CDR3 reads CASSLDGQGWKPQHF. The CDR3 nucleotides are TGTGCCAGCAGCTTAGACGGACAGGGCTGGAAGCCCCAGCATTTT. This sequence joins TRBV7-2 and TRBJ1-5, with 8 bases that match TRBD1. J gave up 8 bases and V 1 base, and 7 bases lay outside the gene matches. The CDR3 consists of 15 residues. Germline-derived CDR1 and CDR2 are SGHTA and FQGNSA.

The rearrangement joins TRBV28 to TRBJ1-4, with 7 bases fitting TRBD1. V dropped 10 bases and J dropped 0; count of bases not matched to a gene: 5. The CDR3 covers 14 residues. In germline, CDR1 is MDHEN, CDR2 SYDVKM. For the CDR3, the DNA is TGTGCCACCAGGGGGGACGCAACTAATGAAAAACTGTTTTTT. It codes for CATRGDATNEKLFF.

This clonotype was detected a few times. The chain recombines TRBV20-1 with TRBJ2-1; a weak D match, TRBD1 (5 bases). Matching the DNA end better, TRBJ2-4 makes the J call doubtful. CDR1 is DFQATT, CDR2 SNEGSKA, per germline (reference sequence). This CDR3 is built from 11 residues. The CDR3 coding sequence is TGCAGTGCTAGAGAAGACAGACGTCAGTACTTC. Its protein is CSAREDRRQYF.

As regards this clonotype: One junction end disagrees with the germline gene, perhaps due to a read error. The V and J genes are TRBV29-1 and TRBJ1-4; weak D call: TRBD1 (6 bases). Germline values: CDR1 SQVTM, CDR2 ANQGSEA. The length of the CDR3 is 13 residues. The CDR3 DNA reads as TGCAGCGTTGAAGAGGCAGGGGATGAAGAACTGTTTTTT. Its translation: CSVEEAGDEELFF.

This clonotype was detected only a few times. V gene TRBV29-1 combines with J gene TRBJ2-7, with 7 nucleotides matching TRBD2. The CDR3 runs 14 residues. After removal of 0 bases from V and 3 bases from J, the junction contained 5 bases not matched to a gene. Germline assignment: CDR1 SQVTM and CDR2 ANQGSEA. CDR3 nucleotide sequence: TGCAGCGTTGAAGATTCCAGGGAGGGCTACGAGCAGTACTTC. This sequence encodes CSVEDSREGYEQYF.

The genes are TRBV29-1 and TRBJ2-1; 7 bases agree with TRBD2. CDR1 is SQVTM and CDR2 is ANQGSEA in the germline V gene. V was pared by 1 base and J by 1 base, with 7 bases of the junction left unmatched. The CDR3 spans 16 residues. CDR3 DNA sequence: TGCAGCGTTGAAGGCCTAGCGGATTTATCCTACAATGAGCAGTTCTTC. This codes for CSVEGLADLSYNEQFF.

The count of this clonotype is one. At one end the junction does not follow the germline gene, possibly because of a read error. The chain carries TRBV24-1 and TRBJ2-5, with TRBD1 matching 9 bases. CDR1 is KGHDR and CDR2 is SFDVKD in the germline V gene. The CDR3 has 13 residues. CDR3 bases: TGTGCCACCAGACAGGGGGCCGGAGAGGCCCAGTACTTC. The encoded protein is CATRQGAGEAQYF.

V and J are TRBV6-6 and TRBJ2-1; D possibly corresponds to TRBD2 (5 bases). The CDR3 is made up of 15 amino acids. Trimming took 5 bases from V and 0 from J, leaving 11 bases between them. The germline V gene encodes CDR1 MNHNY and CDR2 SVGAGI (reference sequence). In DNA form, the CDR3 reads TGTGCCAGCAGTACCGCGGGTCGCTCCTACAATGAGCAGTTCTTC. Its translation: CASSTAGRSYNEQFF.

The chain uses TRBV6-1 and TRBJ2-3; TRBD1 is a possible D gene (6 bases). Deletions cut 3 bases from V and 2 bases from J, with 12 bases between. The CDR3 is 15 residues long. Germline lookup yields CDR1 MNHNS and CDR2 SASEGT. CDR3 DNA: TGTGCCAGCAGTGACCGACAGGCCTCCACAGATACGCAGTATTTT. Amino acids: CASSDRQASTDTQYF.

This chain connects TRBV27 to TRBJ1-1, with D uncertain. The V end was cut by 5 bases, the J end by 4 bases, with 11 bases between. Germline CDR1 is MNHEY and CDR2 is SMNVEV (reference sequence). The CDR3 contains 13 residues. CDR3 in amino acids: CASSNGRITEAFF. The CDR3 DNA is TGTGCCAGCAGTAACGGACGGATCACTGAAGCTTTCTTT.

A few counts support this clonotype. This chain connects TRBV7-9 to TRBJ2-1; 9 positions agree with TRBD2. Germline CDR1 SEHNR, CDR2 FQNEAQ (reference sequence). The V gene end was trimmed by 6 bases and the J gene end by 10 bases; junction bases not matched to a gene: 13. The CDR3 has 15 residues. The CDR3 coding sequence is TGTGCCAGCAGACCTAGCGGGACCCGACCTCAAGAGCAGTTCTTC. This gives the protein CASRPSGTRPQEQFF. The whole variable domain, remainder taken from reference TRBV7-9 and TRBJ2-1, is DTGVSQNPRHKITKRGQNVTFRCDPISEHNRLYWYRQTLGQGPEFLTYFQNEAQLEKSRLLSDRFSAERPKGSFSTLEIQRTEQGDSAMYLCASRPSGTRPQEQFFGPGTRLTVL.

As DNA, the CDR3 is TGCAGTGCTAGAGACAGGCAGAATGAAAAACTGTTTTTT. Its protein product is CSARDRQNEKLFF. The gene calls are TRBV20-1 and TRBJ1-4; D remains ambiguous. The CDR3 is 13 amino acids. The germline V gene has CDR1 DFQATT and CDR2 SNEGSKA (reference sequence). Trimming took 0 bases from V and 5 from J, leaving 7 bases between them.

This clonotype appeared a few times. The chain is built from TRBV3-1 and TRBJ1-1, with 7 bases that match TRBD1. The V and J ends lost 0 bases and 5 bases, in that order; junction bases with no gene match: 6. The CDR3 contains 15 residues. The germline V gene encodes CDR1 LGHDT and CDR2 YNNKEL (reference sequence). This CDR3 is CASSQDEGAGTEAFF. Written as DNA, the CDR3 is TGTGCCAGCAGCCAAGATGAGGGGGCGGGTACTGAAGCTTTCTTT.

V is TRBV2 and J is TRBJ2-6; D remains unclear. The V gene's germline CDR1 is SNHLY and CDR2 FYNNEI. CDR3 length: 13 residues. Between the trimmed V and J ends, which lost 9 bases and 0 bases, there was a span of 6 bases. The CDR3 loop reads CASKISGANVLTF. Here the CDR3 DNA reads TGTGCCAGTAAGATCTCTGGGGCCAACGTCCTGACTTTC.

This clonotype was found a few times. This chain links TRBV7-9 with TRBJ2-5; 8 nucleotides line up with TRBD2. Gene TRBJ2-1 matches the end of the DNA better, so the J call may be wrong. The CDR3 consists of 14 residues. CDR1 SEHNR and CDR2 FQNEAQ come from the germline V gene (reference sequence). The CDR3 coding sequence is TGTGCCAGCAGCTCCGGGACTAGTATTTTAGGGCAGTTCTTC. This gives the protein CASSSGTSILGQFF.